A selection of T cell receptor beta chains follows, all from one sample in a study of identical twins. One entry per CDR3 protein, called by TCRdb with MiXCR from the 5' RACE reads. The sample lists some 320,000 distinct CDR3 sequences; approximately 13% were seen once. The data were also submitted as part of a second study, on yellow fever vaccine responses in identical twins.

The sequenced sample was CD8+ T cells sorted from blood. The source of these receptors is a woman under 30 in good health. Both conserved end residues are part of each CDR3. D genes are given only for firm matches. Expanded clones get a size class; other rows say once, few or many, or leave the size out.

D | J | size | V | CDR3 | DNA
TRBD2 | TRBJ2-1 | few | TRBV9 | CASSAGGTSPAGEQFF | TGTGCCAGCAGCGCGGGGGGGACTAGCCCCGCTGGGGAGCAGTTCTTC
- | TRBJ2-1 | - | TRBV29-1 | CSVLGGVVNEQFF | TGCAGCGTGTTGGGGGGAGTGGTAAATGAGCAGTTCTTC
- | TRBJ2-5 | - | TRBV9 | CASSVGDSHKETQYF | TGTGCCAGCAGCGTAGGGGACTCCCATAAAGAGACCCAGTACTTC
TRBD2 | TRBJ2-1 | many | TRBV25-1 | CASSPLPTSGFYNEQFF | TGTGCCAGCAGTCCTCTACCGACTAGCGGGTTCTACAATGAGCAGTTCTTC
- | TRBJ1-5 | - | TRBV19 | CASTRGQYSNQPQHF | TGTGCCAGTACCCGAGGACAGTATAGCAATCAGCCCCAGCATTTT
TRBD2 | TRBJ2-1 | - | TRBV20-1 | CSATRDYDNEQFF | TGCAGTGCTACCCGGGACTACGACAATGAGCAGTTCTTC
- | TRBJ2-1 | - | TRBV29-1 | CSAEATEPIFSYSEQFF | TGCAGCGCCGAAGCGACGGAACCAATTTTCTCCTACAGTGAGCAGTTCTTC
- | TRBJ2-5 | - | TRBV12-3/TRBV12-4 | CASSLAQLTGGGDWETQYF | TGTGCCAGCAGTTTAGCCCAACTAACTGGGGGCGGGGATTGGGAGACCCAGTACTTC
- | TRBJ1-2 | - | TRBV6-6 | CASTQTVSYGYTF | TGTGCCAGCACCCAGACGGTCTCCTATGGCTACACCTTC
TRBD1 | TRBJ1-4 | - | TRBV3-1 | CASSQDSRQGGLREKLFF | TGTGCCAGCAGCCAAGATTCGCGACAGGGAGGGCTACGAGAAAAACTGTTTTTT
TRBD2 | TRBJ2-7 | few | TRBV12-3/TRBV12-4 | CASSPGGGTGNEQYF | TGTGCCAGCAGTCCCGGGGGGGGAACAGGCAACGAGCAGTACTTC
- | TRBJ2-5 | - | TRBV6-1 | CASQKGAAGVQETQYF | TGTGCCAGCCAAAAGGGGGCAGCGGGAGTACAGGAGACCCAGTACTTC
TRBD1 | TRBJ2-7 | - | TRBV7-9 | CASSLGRGLSEQYF | TGTGCCAGCAGCTTAGGCAGGGGGCTGTCCGAGCAGTACTTC
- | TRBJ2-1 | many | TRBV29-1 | CSVSGGNYNEQFF | TGCAGCGTTTCTGGCGGGAACTACAATGAGCAGTTCTTC
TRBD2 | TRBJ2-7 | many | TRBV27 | CASSFGTSGDEQYF | TGTGCCAGCAGTTTCGGGACTAGCGGAGACGAGCAGTACTTC
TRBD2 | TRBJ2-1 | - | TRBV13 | CASSLEGLAGNNEQFF | TGTGCCAGCAGCTTAGAGGGACTAGCGGGCAACAATGAGCAGTTCTTC
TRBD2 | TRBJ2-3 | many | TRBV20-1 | CSARGEGTDTQYF | TGCAGTGCTAGAGGGGAGGGGACAGATACGCAGTATTTT
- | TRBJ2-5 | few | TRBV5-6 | CASSLFPETQYF | TGTGCCAGCAGCTTGTTCCCAGAGACCCAGTACTTC
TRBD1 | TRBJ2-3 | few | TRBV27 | CASSNRGRFTDTQYF | TGTGCCAGCAGTAACAGGGGCCGTTTTACAGATACGCAGTATTTT